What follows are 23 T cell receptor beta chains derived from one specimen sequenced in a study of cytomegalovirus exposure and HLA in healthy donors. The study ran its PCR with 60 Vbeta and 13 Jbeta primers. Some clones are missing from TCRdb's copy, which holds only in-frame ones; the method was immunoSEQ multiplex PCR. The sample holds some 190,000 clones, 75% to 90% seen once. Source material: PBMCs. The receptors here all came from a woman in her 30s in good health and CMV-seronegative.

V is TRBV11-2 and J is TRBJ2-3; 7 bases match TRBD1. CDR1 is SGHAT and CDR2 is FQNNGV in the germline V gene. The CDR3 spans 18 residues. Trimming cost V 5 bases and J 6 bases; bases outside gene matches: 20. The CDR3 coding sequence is TGTGCCAGCAGCCTTACGACTATCAGGGGGTCGAGCGTGGATACGCAGTATTTT. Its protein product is CASSLTTIRGSSVDTQYF. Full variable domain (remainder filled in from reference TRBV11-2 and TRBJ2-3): EAGVAQSPRYKIIEKRQSVAFWCNPISGHATLYWYQQILGQGPKLLIQFQNNGVVDDSQLPKDRFSAERLKGVDSTLKIQPAKLEDSAVYLCASSLTTIRGSSVDTQYFGPGTRLTVL.

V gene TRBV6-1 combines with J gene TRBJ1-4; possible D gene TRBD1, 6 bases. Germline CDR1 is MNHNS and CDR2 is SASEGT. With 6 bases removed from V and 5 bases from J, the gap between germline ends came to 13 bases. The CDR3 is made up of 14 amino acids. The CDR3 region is CASSPGTYNEKLFF. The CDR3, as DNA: TGTGCCAGCAGCCCTGGGACATACAATGAAAAACTGTTTTTT.

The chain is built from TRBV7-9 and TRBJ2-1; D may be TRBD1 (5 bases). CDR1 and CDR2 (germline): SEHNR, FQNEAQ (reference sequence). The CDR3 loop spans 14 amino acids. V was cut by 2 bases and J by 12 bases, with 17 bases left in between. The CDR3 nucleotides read TGTGCCAGCAGCTTAACCGGTGGGGCGGTCGGGCAGTTCTTC. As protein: CASSLTGGAVGQFF.

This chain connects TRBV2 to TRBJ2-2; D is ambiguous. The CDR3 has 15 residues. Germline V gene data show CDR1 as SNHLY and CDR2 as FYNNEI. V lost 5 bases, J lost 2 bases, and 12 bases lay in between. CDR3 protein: CASSINRVNTGELFF. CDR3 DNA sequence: TGTGCCAGCAGTATTAACAGAGTAAACACCGGGGAGCTGTTTTTT.

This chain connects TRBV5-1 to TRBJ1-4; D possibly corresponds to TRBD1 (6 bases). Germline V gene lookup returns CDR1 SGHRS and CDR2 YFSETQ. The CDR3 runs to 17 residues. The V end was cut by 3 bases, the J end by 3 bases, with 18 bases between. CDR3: CASSSMTPGGPNEKLFF. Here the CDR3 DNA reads TGCGCCAGCAGCTCTATGACCCCGGGGGGGCCTAATGAAAAACTGTTTTTT.

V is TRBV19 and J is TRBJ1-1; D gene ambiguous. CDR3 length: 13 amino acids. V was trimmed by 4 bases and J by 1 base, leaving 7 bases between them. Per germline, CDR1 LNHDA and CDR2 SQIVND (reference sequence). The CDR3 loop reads CASSTAANTEAFF. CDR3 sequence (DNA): TGTGCCAGTAGTACCGCGGCGAACACTGAAGCTTTCTTT.

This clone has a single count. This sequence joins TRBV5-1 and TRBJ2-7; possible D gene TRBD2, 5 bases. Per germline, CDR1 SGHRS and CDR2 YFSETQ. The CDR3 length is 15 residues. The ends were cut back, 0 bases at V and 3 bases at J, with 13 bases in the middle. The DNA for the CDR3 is TGCGCCAGCAGCTTGGTAATTCGGGGAAGCTACGAGCAGTACTTC. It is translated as CASSLVIRGSYEQYF.

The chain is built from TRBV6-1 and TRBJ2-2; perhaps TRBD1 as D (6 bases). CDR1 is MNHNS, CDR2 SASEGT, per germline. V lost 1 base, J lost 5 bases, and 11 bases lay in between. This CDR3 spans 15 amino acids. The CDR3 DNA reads TGTGCCAGCAGTGAAGGGTGGGGGCCTACCGGGGAGCTGTTTTTT. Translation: CASSEGWGPTGELFF.

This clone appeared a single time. CDR3 loop: CASSPRPGTGGSNQPQHF. CDR3 DNA: TGTGCCAGCAGCCCTCGGCCCGGGACAGGGGGCAGCAATCAGCCCCAGCATTTT. The genes are TRBV7-2 and TRBJ1-5, with 12 bases aligning to TRBD1. V was clipped by 5 bases and J by 1 base; unmatched bases: 9. Germline V lookup: CDR1 SGHTA, CDR2 FQGNSA. This CDR3 comprises 18 residues. Supplemented by reference TRBV7-2 and TRBJ1-5, the full variable domain reads GAGVSQSPSNKVTEKGKDVELRCDPISGHTALYWYRQSLGQGLEFLIYFQGNSAPDKSGLPSDRFSAERTGGSVSTLTIQRTQQEDSAVYLCASSPRPGTGGSNQPQHFGDGTRLSIL.

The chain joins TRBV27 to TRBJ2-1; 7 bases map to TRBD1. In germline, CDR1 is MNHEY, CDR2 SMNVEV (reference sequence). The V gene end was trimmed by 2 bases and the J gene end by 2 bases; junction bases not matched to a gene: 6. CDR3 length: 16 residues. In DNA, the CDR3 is TGTGCCAGCAGTTTACACGGGACAGCGGCCTACAATGAGCAGTTCTTC. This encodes CASSLHGTAAYNEQFF.

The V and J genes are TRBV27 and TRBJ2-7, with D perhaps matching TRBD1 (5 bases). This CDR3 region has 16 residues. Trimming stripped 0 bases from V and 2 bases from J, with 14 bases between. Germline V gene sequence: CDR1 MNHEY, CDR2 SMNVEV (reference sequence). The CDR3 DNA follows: TGTGCCAGCAGTTTATCTGGGCAGGGATTCACCTACGAGCAGTACTTC. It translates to CASSLSGQGFTYEQYF.

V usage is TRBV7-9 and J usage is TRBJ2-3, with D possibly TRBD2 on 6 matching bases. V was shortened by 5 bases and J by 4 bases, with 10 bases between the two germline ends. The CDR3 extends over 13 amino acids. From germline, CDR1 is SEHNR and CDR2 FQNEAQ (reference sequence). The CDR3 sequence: CASSRRRADTQYF. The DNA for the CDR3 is TGTGCCAGCAGCCGGAGGAGGGCAGATACGCAGTATTTT.

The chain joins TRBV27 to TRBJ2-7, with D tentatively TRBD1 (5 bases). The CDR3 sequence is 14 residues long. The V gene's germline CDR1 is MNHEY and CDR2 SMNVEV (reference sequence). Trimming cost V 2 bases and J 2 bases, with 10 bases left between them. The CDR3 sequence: CASSLAGLPYEQYF. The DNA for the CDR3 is TGTGCCAGCAGTTTAGCAGGGCTTCCCTACGAGCAGTACTTC.

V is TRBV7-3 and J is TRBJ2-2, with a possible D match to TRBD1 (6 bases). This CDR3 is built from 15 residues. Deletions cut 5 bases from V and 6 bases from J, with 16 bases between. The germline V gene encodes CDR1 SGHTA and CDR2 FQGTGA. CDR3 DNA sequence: TGTGCCAGCAGCCCAGGGGACCCCATCGCCGGGGAGCTGTTTTTT. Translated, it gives CASSPGDPIAGELFF.

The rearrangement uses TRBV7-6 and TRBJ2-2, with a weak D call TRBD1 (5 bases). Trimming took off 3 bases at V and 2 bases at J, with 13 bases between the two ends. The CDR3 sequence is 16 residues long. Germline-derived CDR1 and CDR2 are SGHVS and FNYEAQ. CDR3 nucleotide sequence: TGTGCCAGCAGCTTGGGGCCAGGATCTAACACCGGGGAGCTGTTTTTT. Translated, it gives CASSLGPGSNTGELFF.

This CDR3 is CSVGTGGQPQHF. CDR3 nucleotides: TGCAGCGTTGGAACAGGCGGTCAGCCCCAGCATTTT. The chain employs TRBV29-1 and TRBJ1-5; D possibly corresponds to TRBD1 (5 bases). V dropped 4 bases and J dropped 6 bases, with 10 bases sitting between them. The CDR3 consists of 12 residues. Germline CDR1 SQVTM, CDR2 ANQGSEA.

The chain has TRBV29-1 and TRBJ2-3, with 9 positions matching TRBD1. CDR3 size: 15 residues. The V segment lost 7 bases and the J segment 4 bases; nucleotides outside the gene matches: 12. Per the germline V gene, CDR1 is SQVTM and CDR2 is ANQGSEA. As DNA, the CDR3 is TGCAGCGCCAATACCGGACAGGGGTATCCAGATACGCAGTATTTT. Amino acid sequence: CSANTGQGYPDTQYF.

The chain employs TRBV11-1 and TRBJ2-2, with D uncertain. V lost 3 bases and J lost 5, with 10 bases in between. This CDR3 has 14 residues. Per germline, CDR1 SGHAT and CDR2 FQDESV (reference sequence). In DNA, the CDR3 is TGTGCCAGCAGCTTGGCAGGTGATACCGGGGAGCTGTTTTTT. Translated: CASSLAGDTGELFF.

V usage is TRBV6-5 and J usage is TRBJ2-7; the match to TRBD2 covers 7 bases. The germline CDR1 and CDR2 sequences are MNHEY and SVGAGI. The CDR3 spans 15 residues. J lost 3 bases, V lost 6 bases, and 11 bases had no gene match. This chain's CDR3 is CASSPTWRGFYEQYF. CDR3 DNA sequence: TGTGCCAGCAGCCCGACCTGGCGGGGGTTCTACGAGCAGTACTTC.

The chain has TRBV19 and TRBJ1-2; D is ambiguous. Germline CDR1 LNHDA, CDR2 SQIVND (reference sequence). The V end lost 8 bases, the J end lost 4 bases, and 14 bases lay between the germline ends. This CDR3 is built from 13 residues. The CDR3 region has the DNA TGTGCCAGTGAAGGGAGGGCCCTCTATGGCTACACCTTC. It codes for CASEGRALYGYTF.

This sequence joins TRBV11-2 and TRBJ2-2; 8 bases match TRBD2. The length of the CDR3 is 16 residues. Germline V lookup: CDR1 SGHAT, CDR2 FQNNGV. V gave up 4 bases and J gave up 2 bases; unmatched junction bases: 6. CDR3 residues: CASSYRTSSNTGELFF. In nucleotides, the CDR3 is TGTGCCAGCAGCTACCGGACTAGCTCTAACACCGGGGAGCTGTTTTTT.

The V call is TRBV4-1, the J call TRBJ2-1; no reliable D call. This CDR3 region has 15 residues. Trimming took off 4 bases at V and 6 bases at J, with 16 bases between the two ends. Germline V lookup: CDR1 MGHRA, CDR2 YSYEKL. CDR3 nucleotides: TGCGCCAGCAGCCGAAGAGTCCTAGTCTCCAATGAGCAGTTCTTC. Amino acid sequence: CASSRRVLVSNEQFF.

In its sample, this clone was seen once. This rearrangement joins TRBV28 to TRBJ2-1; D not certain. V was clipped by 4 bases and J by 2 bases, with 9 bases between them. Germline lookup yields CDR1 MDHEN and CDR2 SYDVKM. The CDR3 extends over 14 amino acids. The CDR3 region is CASSSHQPYNEQFF. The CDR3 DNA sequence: TGTGCCAGCAGTTCACACCAACCCTACAATGAGCAGTTCTTC. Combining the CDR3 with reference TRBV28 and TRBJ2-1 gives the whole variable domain DVKVTQSSRYLVKRTGEKVFLECVQDMDHENMFWYRQDPGLGLRLIYFSYDVKMKEKGDIPEGYSVSREKKERFSLILESASTNQTSMYLCASSSHQPYNEQFFGPGTRLTVL.